This TCR beta chain was found in a study of blood T cell repertoires in COVID-19. This clone has more than one count but fewer than ten. Sequencing used immunoSEQ multiplex PCR; TCRdb keeps in-frame clones, though not all of them. The repertoire includes about 84,000 clones, around 88% of them detected once, and around 39% sits in the top ten. The CDR3 is 18 residues long. With 4 bases clipped from V and 7 bases from J, the junction kept 18 bases outside the gene matches. Germline V gives CDR1 SGHTS, CDR2 YDEGEE. The V and J genes are TRBV5-8 and TRBJ1-4, with 8 bases identical to TRBD1. Material for sequencing was peripheral blood. The TCR comes from a man at least 80 years old with active or convalescent COVID-19. The CDR3 DNA is TGTGCCAGCAGCCAGTCGGGACAGGCTATCCAATGGGGTGAAAAACTGTTTTTT. It is translated as CASSQSGQAIQWGEKLFF.